Included here is one T cell receptor beta chain sequence, with context. The data stem from a study of technical replicates of blood from several donors. CDR1 and CDR2 (germline): MNHNS, SASEGT. V lost 2 bases, J lost 2 bases, and 12 bases lay in between. The CDR3 is made up of 15 amino acids. Assay: immunoSEQ multiplex PCR; the TCRdb copy retains only in-frame clones and omits some. The profile shows some 80,000 clones, approximately 96% of them singletons. The sample was T cells isolated from PBMCs. V usage is TRBV6-1 and J usage is TRBJ1-2, with unresolved D. This clonotype was sampled from a human donor in good health. DNA of the CDR3: TGTGCCAGCAGTGAAAAGAGGCTCTCAAACTATGGCTACACCTTC. Translating gives CASSEKRLSNYGYTF.